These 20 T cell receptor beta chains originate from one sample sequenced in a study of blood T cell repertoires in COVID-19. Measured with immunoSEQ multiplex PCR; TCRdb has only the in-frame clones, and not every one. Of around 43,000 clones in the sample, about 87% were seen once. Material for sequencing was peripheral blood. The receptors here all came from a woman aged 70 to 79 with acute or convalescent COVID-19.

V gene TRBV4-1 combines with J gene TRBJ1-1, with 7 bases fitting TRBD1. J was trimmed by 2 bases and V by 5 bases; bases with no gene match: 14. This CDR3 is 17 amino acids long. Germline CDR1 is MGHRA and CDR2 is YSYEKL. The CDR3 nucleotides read TGCGCCAGCAGCAGAAACCGGGACAGCAGTTCAAACACTGAAGCTTTCTTT. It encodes CASSRNRDSSSNTEAFF.

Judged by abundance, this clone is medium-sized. The CDR3 sequence is CAISDHDLKYNEQFF. The DNA for the CDR3 is TGTGCCATCAGTGACCACGACTTAAAATACAATGAGCAGTTCTTC. The V and J genes are TRBV10-3 and TRBJ2-1; D is unresolved. V was pared by 3 bases and J by 4 bases, with 13 bases between. Germline CDR1 and CDR2: ENHRY and SYGVKD. There are 15 residues in the CDR3.

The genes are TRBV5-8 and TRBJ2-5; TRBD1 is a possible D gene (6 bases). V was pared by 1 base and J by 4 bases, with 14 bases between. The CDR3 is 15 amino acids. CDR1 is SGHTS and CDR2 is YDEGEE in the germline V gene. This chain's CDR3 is CASSLYGRGGETQYF. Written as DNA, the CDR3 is TGTGCCAGCAGCTTGTACGGCAGGGGCGGAGAGACCCAGTACTTC.

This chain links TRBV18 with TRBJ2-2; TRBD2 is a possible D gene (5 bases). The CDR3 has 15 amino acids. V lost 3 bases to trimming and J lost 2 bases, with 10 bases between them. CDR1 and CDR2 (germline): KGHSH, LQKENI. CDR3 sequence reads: CASSPPGSNTGELFF. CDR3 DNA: TGTGCCAGCTCACCCCCGGGATCCAACACCGGGGAGCTGTTTTTT.

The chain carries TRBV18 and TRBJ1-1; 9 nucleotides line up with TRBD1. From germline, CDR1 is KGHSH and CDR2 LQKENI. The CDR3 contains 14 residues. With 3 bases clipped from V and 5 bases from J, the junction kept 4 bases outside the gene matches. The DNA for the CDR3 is TGTGCCAGCTCACCCGACAGGGGGGGAACTGAAGCTTTCTTT. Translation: CASSPDRGGTEAFF.

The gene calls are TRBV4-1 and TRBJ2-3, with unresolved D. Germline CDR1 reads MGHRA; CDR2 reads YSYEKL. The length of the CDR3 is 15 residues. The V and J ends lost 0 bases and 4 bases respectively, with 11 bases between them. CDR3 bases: TGCGCCAGCAGCCAAGACGAGCGAGTTGCAGATACGCAGTATTTT. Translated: CASSQDERVADTQYF.

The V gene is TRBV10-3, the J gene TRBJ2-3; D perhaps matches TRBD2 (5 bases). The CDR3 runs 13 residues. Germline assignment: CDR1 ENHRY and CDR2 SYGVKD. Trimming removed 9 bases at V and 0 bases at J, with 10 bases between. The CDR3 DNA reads TGTGCCATGCAGACGGGGAGCACAGATACGCAGTATTTT. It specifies CAMQTGSTDTQYF.

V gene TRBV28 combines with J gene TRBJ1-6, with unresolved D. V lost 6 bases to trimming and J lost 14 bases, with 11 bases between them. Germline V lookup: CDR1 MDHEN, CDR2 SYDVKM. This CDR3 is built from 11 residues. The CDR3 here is CASRTTLSLHF. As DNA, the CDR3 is TGTGCCAGCAGGACGACTCTTTCCCTCCACTTT. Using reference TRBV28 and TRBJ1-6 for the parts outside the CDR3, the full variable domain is DVKVTQSSRYLVKRTGEKVFLECVQDMDHENMFWYRQDPGLGLRLIYFSYDVKMKEKGDIPEGYSVSREKKERFSLILESASTNQTSMYLCASRTTLSLHFGNGTRLTVT.

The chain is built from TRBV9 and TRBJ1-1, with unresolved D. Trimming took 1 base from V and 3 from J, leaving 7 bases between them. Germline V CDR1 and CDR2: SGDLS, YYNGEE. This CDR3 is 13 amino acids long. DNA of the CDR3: TGTGCCAGCAGCGTATTAGAGTACACTGAAGCTTTCTTT. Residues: CASSVLEYTEAFF. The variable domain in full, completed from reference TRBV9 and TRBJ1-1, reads DSGVTQTPKHLITATGQRVTLRCSPRSGDLSVYWYQQSLDQGLQFLIQYYNGEERAKGNILERFSAQQFPDLHSELNLSSLELGDSALYFCASSVLEYTEAFFGQGTRLTVV.

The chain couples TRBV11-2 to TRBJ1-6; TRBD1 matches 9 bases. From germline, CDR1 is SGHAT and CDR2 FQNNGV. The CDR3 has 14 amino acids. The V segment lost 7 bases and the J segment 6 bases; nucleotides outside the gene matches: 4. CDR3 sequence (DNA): TGTGCCAGCACCCTGGACAGGGGTAATTCACCCCTCCACTTT. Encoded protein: CASTLDRGNSPLHF.

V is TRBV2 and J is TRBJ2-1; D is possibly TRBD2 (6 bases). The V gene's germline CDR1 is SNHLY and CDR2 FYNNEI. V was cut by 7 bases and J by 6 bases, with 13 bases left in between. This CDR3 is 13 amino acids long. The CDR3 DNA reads TGTGCCAGCAAGGAGGGGATCATCAATGAGCAGTTCTTC. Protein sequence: CASKEGIINEQFF.

In nucleotides, the CDR3 is TGTGCCAGCAGCTGGGGGACAGGGAGCACCGGGGAGCTGTTTTTT. Protein: CASSWGTGSTGELFF. The gene calls are TRBV7-9 and TRBJ2-2; the match to TRBD1 covers 9 bases. Germline CDR1 SEHNR, CDR2 FQNEAQ (reference sequence). V shed 4 bases and J 4 bases; nucleotides not matched to a gene: 4. This CDR3 has 15 residues.

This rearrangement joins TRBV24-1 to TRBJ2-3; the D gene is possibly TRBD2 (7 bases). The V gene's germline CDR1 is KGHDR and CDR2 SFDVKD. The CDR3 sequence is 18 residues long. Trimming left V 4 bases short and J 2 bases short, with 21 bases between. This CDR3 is CATSEPPSGGRPTDTQYF. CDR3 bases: TGTGCCACCAGTGAACCCCCATCGGGGGGCAGGCCCACAGATACGCAGTATTTT.

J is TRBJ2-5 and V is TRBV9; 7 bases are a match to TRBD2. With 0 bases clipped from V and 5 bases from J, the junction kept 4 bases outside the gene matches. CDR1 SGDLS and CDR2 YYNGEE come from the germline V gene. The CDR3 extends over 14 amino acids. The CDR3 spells CASSVDVREETQYF. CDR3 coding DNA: TGTGCCAGCAGCGTAGACGTGCGGGAGGAGACCCAGTACTTC.

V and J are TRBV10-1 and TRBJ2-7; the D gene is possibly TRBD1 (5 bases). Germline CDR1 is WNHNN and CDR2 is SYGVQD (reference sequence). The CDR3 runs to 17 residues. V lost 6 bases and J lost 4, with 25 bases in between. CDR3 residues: CASRLTNVPGLEYEQYV. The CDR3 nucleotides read TGCGCCAGCAGACTTACTAACGTTCCAGGGTTGGAATACGAGCAGTACGTC.

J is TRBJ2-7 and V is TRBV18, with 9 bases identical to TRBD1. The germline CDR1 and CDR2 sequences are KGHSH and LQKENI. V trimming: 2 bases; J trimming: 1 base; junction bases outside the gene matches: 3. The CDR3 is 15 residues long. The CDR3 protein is CASSPGTGSSYEQYV. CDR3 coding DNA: TGTGCCAGCTCACCAGGGACAGGGAGTTCCTACGAGCAGTACGTC.

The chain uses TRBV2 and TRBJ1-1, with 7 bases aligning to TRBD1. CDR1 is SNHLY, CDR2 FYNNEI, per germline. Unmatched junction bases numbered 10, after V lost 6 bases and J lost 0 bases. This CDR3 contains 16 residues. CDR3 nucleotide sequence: TGTGCCAGCAGACCGACGGGACAGCTACTGAACACTGAAGCTTTCTTT. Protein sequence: CASRPTGQLLNTEAFF.

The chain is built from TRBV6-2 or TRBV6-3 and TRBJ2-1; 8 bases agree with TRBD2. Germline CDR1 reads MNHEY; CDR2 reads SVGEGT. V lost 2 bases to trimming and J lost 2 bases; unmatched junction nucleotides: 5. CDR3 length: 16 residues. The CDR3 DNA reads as TGTGCCAGCAGTTACGCCCCGGGGGGGACCTACAATGAGCAGTTCTTC. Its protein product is CASSYAPGGTYNEQFF.

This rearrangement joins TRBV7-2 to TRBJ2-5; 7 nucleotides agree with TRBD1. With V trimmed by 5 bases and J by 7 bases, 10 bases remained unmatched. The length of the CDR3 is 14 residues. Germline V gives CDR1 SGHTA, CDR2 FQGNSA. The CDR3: CASSPPTRTGTQYF. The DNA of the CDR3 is TGTGCCAGCAGCCCTCCGACCCGGACAGGGACCCAGTACTTC.

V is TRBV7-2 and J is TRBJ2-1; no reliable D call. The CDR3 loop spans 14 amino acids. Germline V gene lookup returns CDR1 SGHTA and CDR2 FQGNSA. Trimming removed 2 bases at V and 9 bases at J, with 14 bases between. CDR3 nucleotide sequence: TGTGCCAGCAGCTTATTCGTGGAGCGAGGTGAGCAGTTCTTC. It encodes CASSLFVERGEQFF.